Each of the 10 T cell receptor beta chains below was sequenced from the same sample in a study of shared clonotypes between healthy human individuals. The protocol was immunoSEQ multiplex PCR, while the TCRdb copy is restricted to in-frame clones and leaves out a portion. The repertoire holds about 460,000 clones, with approximately 80% as singletons. The sequencing sample was made of PBMCs. The receptors were gathered from a woman aged 35 to 49 in good health. Some clones in this sample may be carry-over from other donors' samples.

This clone came up a few times. The chain recombines TRBV28 with TRBJ1-5; D is possibly TRBD1 (6 bases). V was shortened by 7 bases and J by 5 bases, with 15 bases between the two germline ends. Germline V lookup: CDR1 MDHEN, CDR2 SYDVKM. The CDR3 covers 14 residues. The CDR3 nucleotides are TGTGCCAGCACCTTGCCAGGGGTGGATCAGCCCCAGCATTTT. Translating gives CASTLPGVDQPQHF.

This chain links TRBV11-2 with TRBJ2-2; maybe TRBD2 (5 bases). Per germline, CDR1 SGHAT and CDR2 FQNNGV. CDR3 size: 13 residues. V was shortened by 5 bases and J by 6 bases, with 10 bases between the two germline ends. Here the CDR3 reads CASSPAVAGELFF. The CDR3, as DNA: TGTGCCAGCAGCCCAGCGGTGGCCGGGGAGCTGTTTTTT.

The chain recombines TRBV29-1 with TRBJ1-5, with D unclear. The germline V gene has CDR1 SQVTM and CDR2 ANQGSEA. The length of the CDR3 is 9 residues. Trimming left V 8 bases short and J 12 bases short, with 11 bases between. Written as DNA, the CDR3 is TGCAGCCCTGCTTCGGGCCAGCATTTT. This codes for CSPASGQHF.

The gene calls are TRBV5-1 and TRBJ2-3; perhaps TRBD1 as D (5 bases). Germline V gives CDR1 SGHRS, CDR2 YFSETQ. Trimming removed 4 bases at V and 0 bases at J, with 15 bases between. The CDR3 is 16 residues long. CDR3 residues: CASSRPDSLSTDTQYF. CDR3 DNA sequence: TGCGCCAGCAGCCGCCCCGACAGCTTAAGCACAGATACGCAGTATTTT.

This rearrangement joins TRBV4-1 to TRBJ2-3, with TRBD2 matching 8 bases. Trimming at V came to 2 bases and at J to 3 bases, leaving 4 bases not matched to a gene. CDR3 size: 15 residues. Germline V gene sequence: CDR1 MGHRA, CDR2 YSYEKL. The CDR3 DNA sequence: TGCGCCAGCAGCCAAAAGGGACTAGTTACAGATACGCAGTATTTT. Translated, it gives CASSQKGLVTDTQYF.

The rearrangement joins TRBV11-2 to TRBJ2-1; D not certain. The CDR3 runs to 13 residues. Trimming shortened V by 5 bases and J by 6 bases, and 11 bases separated the two germline ends. The germline V gene has CDR1 SGHAT and CDR2 FQNNGV. The CDR3 is CASSPPASNEQFF. The CDR3, as DNA: TGTGCCAGCAGCCCCCCAGCTTCCAATGAGCAGTTCTTC.

Points on this clone: A far larger clone differs by one base, so this is likely a read error. The rearrangement joins TRBV4-2 to TRBJ2-3; 12 positions agree with TRBD2. The CDR3 totals 17 residues. Germline CDR1 and CDR2: LGHNA and YNFKEQ. The CDR3 DNA sequence: TGTGCCAGCAGCCAAGATACTAGCGGGAGGTTGGTAAATACGCGGTATTTT. It encodes CASSQDTSGRLVNTRYF.

The count of this clone is one. The J gene is TRBJ1-2, the V gene TRBV10-3; D might be TRBD1 (6 bases). CDR3 length equals 15 residues. From germline, CDR1 is ENHRY and CDR2 SYGVKD. Deletions cut 3 bases from V and 0 bases from J, with 11 bases between. CDR3: CAISDDKGANYGYTF. CDR3 sequence (DNA): TGTGCCATCAGTGACGACAAGGGGGCTAACTATGGCTACACCTTC.

This clone came up a few times. V gene TRBV25-1 combines with J gene TRBJ1-4; D is perhaps TRBD1 (6 bases). The CDR3 spans 16 residues. Per the germline V gene, CDR1 is MGHDK and CDR2 is SYGVNS. V was shortened by 3 bases and J by 4 bases, with 15 bases between the two germline ends. This CDR3 reads CASSENRRGINEKLFF. CDR3 nucleotides: TGTGCCAGCAGTGAGAATCGGAGGGGGATTAATGAAAAACTGTTTTTT.

The rearrangement joins TRBV29-1 to TRBJ2-5; 14 nucleotides match TRBD2. CDR1 is SQVTM and CDR2 is ANQGSEA in the germline V gene. V shed 7 bases, J shed 2 bases, and the junction held 6 bases outside the gene matches. This CDR3 spans 15 amino acids. The CDR3 here is CSAGTSGSDQETQYF. CDR3 DNA sequence: TGCAGCGCCGGGACTAGCGGGAGCGATCAAGAGACCCAGTACTTC.